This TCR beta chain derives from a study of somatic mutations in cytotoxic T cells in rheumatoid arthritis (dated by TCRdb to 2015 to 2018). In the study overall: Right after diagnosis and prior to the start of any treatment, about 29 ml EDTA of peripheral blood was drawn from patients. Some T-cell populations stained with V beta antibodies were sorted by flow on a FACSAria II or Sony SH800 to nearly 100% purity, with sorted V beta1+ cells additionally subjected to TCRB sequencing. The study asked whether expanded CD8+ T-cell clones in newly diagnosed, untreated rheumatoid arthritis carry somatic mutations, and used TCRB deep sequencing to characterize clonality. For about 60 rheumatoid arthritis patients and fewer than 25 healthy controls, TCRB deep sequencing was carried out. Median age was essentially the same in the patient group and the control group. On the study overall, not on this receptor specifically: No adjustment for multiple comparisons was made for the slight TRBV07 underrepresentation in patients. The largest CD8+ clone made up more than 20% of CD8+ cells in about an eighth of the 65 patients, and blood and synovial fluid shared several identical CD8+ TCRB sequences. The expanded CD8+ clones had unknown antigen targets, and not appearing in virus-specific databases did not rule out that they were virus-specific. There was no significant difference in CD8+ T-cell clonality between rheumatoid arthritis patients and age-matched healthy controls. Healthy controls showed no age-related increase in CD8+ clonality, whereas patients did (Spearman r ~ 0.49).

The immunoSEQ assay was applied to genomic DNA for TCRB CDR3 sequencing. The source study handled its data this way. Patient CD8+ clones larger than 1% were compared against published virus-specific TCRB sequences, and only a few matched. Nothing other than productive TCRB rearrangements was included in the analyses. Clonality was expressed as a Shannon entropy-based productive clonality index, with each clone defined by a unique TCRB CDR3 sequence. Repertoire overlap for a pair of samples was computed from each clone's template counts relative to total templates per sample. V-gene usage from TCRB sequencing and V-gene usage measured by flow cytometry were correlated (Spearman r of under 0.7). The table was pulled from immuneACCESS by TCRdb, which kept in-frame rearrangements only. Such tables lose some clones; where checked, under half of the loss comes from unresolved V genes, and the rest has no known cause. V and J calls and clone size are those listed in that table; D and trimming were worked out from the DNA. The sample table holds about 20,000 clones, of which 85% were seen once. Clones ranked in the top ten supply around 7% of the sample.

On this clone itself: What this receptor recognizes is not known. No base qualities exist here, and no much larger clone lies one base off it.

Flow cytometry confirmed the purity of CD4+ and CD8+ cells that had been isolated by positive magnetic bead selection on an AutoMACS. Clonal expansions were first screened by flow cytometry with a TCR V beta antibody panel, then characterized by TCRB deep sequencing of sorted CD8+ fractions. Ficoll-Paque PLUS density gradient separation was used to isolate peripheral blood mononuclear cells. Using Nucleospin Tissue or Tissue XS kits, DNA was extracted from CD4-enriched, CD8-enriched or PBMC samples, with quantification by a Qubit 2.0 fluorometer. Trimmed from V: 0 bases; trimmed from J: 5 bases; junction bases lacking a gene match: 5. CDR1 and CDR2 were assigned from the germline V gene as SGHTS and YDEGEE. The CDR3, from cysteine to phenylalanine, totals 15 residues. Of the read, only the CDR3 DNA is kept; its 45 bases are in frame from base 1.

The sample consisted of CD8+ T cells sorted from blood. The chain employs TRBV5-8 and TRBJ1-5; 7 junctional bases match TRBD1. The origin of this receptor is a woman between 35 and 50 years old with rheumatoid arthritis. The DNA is TGTGCCAGCAGCTTGGGTCGACAGGGCGATCAGCCCCAGCATTTT. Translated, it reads CASSLGRQGDQPQHF.